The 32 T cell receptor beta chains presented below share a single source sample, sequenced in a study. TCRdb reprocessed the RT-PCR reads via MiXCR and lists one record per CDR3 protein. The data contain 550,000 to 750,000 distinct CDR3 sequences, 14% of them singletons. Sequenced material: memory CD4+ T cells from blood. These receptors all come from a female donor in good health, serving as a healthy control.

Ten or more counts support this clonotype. The CDR3 is CSVVRTGAPPRNEQFF. In DNA, the CDR3 is TGCAGCGTTGTAAGGACGGGGGCCCCGCCAAGGAATGAGCAGTTCTTC. This chain joins TRBV29-1 and TRBJ2-1; possibly TRBD1 or TRBD2 for D (6 bases each). Per the germline V gene, CDR1 is SQVTM and CDR2 is ANQGSEA. The CDR3 is made up of 16 amino acids. The V end lost 4 bases, the J end lost 7 bases, and 23 bases lay between the germline ends.

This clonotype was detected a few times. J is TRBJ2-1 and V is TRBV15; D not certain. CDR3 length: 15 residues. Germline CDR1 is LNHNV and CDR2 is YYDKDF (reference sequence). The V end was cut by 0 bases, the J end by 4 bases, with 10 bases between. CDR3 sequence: CATSRDLPVYNEQFF. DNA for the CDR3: TGTGCCACCAGCAGAGATCTACCCGTTTACAATGAGCAGTTCTTC.

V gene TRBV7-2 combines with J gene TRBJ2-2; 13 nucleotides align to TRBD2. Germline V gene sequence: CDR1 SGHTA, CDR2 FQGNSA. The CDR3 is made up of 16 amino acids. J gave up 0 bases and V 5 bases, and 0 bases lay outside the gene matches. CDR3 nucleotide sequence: TGTGCCAGCAGCACTAGCGGGGGGGCGAACACCGGGGAGCTGTTTTTT. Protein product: CASSTSGGANTGELFF.

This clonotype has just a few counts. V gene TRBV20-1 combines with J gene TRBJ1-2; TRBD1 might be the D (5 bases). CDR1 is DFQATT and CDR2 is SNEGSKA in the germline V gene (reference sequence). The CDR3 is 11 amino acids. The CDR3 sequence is CTPRDGGGYTF. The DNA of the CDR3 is TGCACCCCCCGGGACGGAGGAGGCTACACCTTC.

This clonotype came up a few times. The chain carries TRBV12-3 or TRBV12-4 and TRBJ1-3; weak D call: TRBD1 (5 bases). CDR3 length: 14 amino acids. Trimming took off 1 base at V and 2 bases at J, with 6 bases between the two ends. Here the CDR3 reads CASSLGRAGNTIYF. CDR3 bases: TGTGCCAGCAGTTTAGGCAGGGCTGGAAACACCATATATTTT.

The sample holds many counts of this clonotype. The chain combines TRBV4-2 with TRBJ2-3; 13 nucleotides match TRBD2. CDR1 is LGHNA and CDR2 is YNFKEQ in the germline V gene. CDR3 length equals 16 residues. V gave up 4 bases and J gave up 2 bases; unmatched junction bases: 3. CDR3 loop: CASSPGTSGATDTQYF. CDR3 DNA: TGTGCCAGCAGCCCGGGGACTAGCGGGGCCACAGATACGCAGTATTTT.

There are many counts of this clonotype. CDR3 amino acids: CSARALGGGELFF. The CDR3 nucleotides are TGCAGTGCTAGAGCCCTAGGGGGCGGGGAGCTGTTTTTT. V usage is TRBV20-1 and J usage is TRBJ2-2, with D possibly TRBD1 on 6 matching bases. This CDR3 has 13 amino acids. The germline V and J ends were trimmed by 1 base and 7 bases, with 10 bases remaining between them. From germline, CDR1 is DFQATT and CDR2 SNEGSKA (reference sequence).

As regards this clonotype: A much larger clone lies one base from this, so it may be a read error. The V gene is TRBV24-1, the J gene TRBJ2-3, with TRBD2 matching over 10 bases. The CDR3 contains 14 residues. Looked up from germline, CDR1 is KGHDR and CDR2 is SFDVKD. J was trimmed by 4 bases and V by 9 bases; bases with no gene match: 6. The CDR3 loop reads CATGGLARADTQYF. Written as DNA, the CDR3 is TGTGCCACCGGGGGACTAGCGAGAGCAGATACGCAGTATTTT.

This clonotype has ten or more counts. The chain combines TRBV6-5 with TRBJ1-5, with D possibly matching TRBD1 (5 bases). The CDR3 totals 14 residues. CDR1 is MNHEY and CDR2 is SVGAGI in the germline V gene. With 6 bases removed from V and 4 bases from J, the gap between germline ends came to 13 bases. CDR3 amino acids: CASRPQGVNQPQHF. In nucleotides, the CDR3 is TGTGCCAGCAGGCCTCAGGGAGTAAATCAGCCCCAGCATTTT.

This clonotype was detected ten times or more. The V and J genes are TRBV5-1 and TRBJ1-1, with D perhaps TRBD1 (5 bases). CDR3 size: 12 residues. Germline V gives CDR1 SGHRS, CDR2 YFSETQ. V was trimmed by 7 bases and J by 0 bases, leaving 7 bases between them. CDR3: CASRDVNTEAFF. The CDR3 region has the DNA TGCGCCAGCCGGGACGTGAACACTGAAGCTTTCTTT.

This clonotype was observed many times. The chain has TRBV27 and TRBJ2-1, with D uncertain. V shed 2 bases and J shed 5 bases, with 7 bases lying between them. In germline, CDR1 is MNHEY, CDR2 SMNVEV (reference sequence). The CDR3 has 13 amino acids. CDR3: CASSLVGNNEQFF. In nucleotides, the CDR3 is TGTGCCAGCAGTTTAGTGGGGAACAATGAGCAGTTCTTC.

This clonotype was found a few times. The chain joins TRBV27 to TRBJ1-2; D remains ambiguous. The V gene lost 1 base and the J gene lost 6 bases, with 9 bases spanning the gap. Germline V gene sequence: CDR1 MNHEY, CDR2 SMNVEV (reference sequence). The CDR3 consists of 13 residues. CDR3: CASSLLGRNGYTF. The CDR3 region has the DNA TGTGCCAGCAGTTTATTGGGGAGGAATGGCTACACCTTC.

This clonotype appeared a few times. CDR3 sequence: CASNYGGRINNEQFF. The CDR3 DNA follows: TGTGCCAGCAACTACGGGGGGAGGATAAACAATGAGCAGTTCTTC. This chain joins TRBV3-1 and TRBJ2-1; TRBD2 matches 7 bases. This CDR3 region has 15 residues. Trimming at V came to 7 bases and at J to 5 bases, leaving 11 bases not matched to a gene. Germline CDR1 is LGHDT and CDR2 is YNNKEL (reference sequence).

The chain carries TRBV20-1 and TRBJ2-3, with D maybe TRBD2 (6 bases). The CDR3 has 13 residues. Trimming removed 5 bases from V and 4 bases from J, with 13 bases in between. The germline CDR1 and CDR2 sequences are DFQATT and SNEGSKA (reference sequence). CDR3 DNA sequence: TGCAGTGCTCCCCGGGGGTCGGCAGATACGCAGTATTTT. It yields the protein CSAPRGSADTQYF.

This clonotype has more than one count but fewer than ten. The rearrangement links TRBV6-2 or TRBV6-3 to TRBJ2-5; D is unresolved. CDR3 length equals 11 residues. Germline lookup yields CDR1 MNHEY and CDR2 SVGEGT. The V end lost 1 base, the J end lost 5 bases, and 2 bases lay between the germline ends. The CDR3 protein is CASSYYETQYF. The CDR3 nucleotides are TGTGCCAGCAGTTACTACGAGACCCAGTACTTC.

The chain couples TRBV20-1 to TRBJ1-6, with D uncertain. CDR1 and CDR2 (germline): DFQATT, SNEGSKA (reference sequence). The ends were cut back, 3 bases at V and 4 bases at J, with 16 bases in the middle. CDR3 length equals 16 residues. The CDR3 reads CSASPTGSQYNSPLHF. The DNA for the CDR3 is TGCAGTGCTAGCCCCACTGGCAGTCAATATAATTCACCCCTCCACTTT.

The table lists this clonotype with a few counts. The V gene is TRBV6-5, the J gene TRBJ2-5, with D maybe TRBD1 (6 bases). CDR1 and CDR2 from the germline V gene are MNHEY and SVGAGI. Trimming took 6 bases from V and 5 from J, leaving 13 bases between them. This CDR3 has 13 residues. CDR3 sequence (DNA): TGTGCCAGCAGATTGCCCAGGGGTGAGACCCAGTACTTC. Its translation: CASRLPRGETQYF.

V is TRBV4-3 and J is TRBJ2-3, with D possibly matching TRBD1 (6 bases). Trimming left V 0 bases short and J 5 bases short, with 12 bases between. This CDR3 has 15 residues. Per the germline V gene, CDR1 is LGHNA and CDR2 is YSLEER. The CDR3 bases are TGCGCCAGCAGCCAAGAACCAGGGGCTAGAGATACGCAGTATTTT. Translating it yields CASSQEPGARDTQYF.

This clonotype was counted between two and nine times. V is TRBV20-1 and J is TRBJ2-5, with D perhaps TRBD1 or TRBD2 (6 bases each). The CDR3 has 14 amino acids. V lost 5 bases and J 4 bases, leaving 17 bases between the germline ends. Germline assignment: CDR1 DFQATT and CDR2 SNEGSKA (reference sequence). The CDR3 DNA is TGCAGTGCTGCCCCGGGGGCGGAGGTAGAGACCCAGTACTTC. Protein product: CSAAPGAEVETQYF.

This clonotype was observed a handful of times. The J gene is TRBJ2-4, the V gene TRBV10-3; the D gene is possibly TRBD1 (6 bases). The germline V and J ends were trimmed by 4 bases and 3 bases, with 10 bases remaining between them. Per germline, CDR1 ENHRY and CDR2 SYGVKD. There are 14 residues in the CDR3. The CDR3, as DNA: TGTGCCATCAGTGTGGGGGCCGGCAAAAACATTCAGTACTTC. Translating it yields CAISVGAGKNIQYF.

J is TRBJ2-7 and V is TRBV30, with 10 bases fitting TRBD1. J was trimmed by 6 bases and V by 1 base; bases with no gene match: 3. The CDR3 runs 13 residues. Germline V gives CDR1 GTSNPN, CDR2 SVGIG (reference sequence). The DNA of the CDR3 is TGTGCCTGGAGTGGACAGGGGGCGGGCGAGCAGTACTTC. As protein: CAWSGQGAGEQYF.

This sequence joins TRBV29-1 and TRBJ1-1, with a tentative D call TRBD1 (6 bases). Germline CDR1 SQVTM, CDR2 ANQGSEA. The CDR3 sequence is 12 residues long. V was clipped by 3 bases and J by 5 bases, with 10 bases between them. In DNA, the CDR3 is TGCAGCGTTGACCTGGGGGCGACTGAAGCTTTCTTT. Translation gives CSVDLGATEAFF.

The CDR3 loop reads CASSQRLAGDTGELFF. The CDR3 nucleotides are TGCGCCAGCAGCCAAAGACTAGCGGGAGACACCGGGGAGCTGTTTTTT. The chain combines TRBV4-3 with TRBJ2-2, with 12 bases that match TRBD2. This CDR3 is built from 16 residues. Germline V gene data show CDR1 as LGHNA and CDR2 as YSLEER. J was trimmed by 3 bases and V by 2 bases; bases with no gene match: 1.

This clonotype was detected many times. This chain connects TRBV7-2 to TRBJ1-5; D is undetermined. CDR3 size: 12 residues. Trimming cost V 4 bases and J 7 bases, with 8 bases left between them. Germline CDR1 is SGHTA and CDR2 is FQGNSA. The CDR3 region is CASSSPGQPQHF. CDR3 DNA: TGTGCCAGCAGCTCCCCTGGGCAGCCCCAGCATTTT.

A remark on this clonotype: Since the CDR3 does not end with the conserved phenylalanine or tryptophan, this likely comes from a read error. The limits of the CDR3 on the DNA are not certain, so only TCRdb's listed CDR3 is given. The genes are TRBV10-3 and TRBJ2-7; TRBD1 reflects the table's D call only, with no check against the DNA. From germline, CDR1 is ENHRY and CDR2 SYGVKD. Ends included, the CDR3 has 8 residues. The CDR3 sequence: CAISESRQ.

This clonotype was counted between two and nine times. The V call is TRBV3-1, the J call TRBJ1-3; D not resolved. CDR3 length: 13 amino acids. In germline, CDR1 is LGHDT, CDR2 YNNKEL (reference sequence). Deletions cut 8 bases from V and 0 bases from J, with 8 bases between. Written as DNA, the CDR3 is TGTGCCAGCGTAGCCCTCTCTGGAAACACCATATATTTT. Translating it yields CASVALSGNTIYF.

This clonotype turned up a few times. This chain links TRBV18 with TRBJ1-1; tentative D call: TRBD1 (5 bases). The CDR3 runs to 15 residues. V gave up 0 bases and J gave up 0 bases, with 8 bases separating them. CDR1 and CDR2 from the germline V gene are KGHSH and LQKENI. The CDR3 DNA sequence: TGTGCCAGCTCACCACCAAGGGGCATGAACACTGAAGCTTTCTTT. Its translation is CASSPPRGMNTEAFF. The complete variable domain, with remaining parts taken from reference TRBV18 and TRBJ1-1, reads NAGVMQNPRHLVRRRGQEARLRCSPMKGHSHVYWYRQLPEEGLKFMVYLQKENIIDESGMPKERFSAEFPKEGPSILRIQQVVRGDSAAYFCASSPPRGMNTEAFFGQGTRLTVV.

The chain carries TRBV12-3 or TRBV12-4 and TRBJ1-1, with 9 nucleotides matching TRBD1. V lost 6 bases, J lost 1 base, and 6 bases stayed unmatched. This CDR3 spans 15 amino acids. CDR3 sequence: CASRLTGGENTEAFF. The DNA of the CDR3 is TGTGCCAGCAGACTAACAGGGGGCGAGAACACTGAAGCTTTCTTT.

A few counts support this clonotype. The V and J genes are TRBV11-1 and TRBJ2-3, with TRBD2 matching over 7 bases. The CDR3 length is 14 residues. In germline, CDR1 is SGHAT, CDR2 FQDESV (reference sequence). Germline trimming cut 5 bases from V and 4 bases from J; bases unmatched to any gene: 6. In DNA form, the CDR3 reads TGTGCCAGCAGCCCGCGGGGGTTGGCAGATACGCAGTATTTT. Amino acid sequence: CASSPRGLADTQYF.

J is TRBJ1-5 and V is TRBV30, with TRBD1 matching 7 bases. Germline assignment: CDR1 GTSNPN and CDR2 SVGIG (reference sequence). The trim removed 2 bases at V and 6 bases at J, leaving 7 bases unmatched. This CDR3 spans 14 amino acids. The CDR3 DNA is TGTGCCTGGAGTTCGACAGGGATGGGTCAGCCCCAGCATTTT. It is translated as CAWSSTGMGQPQHF.

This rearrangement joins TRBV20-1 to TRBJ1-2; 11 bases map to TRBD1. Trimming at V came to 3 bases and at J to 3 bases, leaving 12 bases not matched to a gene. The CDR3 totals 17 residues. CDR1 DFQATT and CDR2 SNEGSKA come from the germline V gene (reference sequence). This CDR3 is CSARSLPGQGADYGYTF. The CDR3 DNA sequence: TGCAGTGCTAGGTCACTCCCCGGACAGGGGGCCGACTATGGCTACACCTTC.

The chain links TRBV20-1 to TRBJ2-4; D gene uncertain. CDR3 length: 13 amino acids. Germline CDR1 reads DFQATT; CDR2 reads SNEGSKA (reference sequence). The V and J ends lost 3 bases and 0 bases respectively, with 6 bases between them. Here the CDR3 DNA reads TGCAGTGCTAGTGGTCTAGCCAAAAACATTCAGTACTTC. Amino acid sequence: CSASGLAKNIQYF.